This entry lists 14 T cell receptor beta chains sequenced from one sample in a study of blood T cell repertoires in COVID-19. Repertoires were generated with immunoSEQ multiplex PCR, while TCRdb's copy carries only in-frame clones and drops some. The data show over 400,000 clones, 85% to 90% seen once. The sequencing sample was made of peripheral blood. The receptors stem from a woman in her forties or fifties with COVID-19, enrolled during active disease.

The chain recombines TRBV5-4 with TRBJ2-7; 7 bases are a match to TRBD1. V gave up 0 bases and J gave up 11 bases; unmatched junction bases: 11. The length of the CDR3 is 14 residues. CDR1 and CDR2 (germline): SGHNT, YYREEE (reference sequence). CDR3 sequence (DNA): TGTGCCAGCAGCTTGGAAGTAACAGACAGGGTGAAGTACTTC. Translated, it gives CASSLEVTDRVKYF. Filled out from reference TRBV5-4 and TRBJ2-7, the complete variable domain reads ETGVTQSPTHLIKTRGQQVTLRCSSQSGHNTVSWYQQALGQGPQFIFQYYREEENGRGNFPPRFSGLQFPNYSSELNVNALELDDSALYLCASSLEVTDRVKYFGPGTRLTVT.

This chain uses TRBV5-4 with TRBJ2-5, with a tentative D call TRBD1 (5 bases). V was shortened by 1 base and J by 7 bases, with 11 bases between the two germline ends. Germline CDR1 and CDR2: SGHNT and YYREEE (reference sequence). The CDR3 is made up of 13 amino acids. The CDR3: CASSLRQGGTQYF. DNA of the CDR3: TGTGCCAGCAGCTTGAGGCAGGGCGGGACCCAGTACTTC.

V is TRBV24-1 and J is TRBJ1-1; 7 bases map to TRBD1. V lost 4 bases to trimming and J lost 0 bases; unmatched junction nucleotides: 4. Per germline, CDR1 KGHDR and CDR2 SFDVKD. This CDR3 has 15 residues. CDR3 coding DNA: TGTGCCACCAGTGACACAGGGGACCTGAACACTGAAGCTTTCTTT. Amino acids: CATSDTGDLNTEAFF.

On this clone: Other DNA variants within this sample encode the same CDR3. The rearrangement links TRBV5-1 to TRBJ2-1, with TRBD2 matching 10 bases. This CDR3 region has 15 residues. V dropped 0 bases and J dropped 6; count of bases not matched to a gene: 3. CDR1 is SGHRS, CDR2 YFSETQ, per germline. CDR3 sequence: CASSLGLAGVNEQFF. CDR3 nucleotide sequence: TGCGCCAGCAGCTTGGGCCTAGCGGGGGTCAATGAGCAGTTCTTC.

The genes are TRBV5-4 and TRBJ2-3; D gene uncertain. The CDR3 is 13 amino acids. CDR1 is SGHNT, CDR2 YYREEE, per germline (reference sequence). Between the trimmed V and J ends, which lost 3 bases and 6 bases, there was a span of 11 bases. The CDR3 here is CASSYAIVDTQYF. In DNA, the CDR3 is TGTGCCAGCAGCTACGCCATAGTCGATACGCAGTATTTT. The full variable domain, completed using reference TRBV5-4 and TRBJ2-3, is ETGVTQSPTHLIKTRGQQVTLRCSSQSGHNTVSWYQQALGQGPQFIFQYYREEENGRGNFPPRFSGLQFPNYSSELNVNALELDDSALYLCASSYAIVDTQYFGPGTRLTVL.

V is TRBV5-5 and J is TRBJ2-7; TRBD1 is a possible D gene (5 bases). Trimming took off 4 bases at V and 2 bases at J, with 13 bases between the two ends. CDR3 length equals 14 residues. Germline values: CDR1 SGHKS, CDR2 YYEKEE (reference sequence). The CDR3 loop is CASSPLTATYEQYF. The CDR3 DNA reads as TGTGCCAGCAGCCCCTTGACAGCAACCTACGAGCAGTACTTC.

This clone occurred once. The rearrangement joins TRBV18 to TRBJ1-5, with a tentative D call TRBD1 (6 bases). V was clipped by 6 bases and J by 5 bases, with 17 bases between them. The CDR3 spans 15 residues. The germline gives CDR1 KGHSH, CDR2 LQKENI. CDR3: CASSGGPYRDQPQHF. In DNA, the CDR3 is TGTGCCAGCTCGGGGGGGCCTTACAGGGATCAGCCCCAGCATTTT. Filled out from reference TRBV18 and TRBJ1-5, the complete variable domain reads NAGVMQNPRHLVRRRGQEARLRCSPMKGHSHVYWYRQLPEEGLKFMVYLQKENIIDESGMPKERFSAEFPKEGPSILRIQQVVRGDSAAYFCASSGGPYRDQPQHFGDGTRLSIL.

This chain uses TRBV7-6 with TRBJ2-7, with 10 bases matching TRBD1. CDR1 SGHVS and CDR2 FNYEAQ come from the germline V gene. There are 13 residues in the CDR3. The trim removed 5 bases at V and 11 bases at J, leaving 9 bases unmatched. As DNA, the CDR3 is TGTGCCAGCAGCGCCCGGGACAGGGGAAGAAAGTACTTC. Its protein is CASSARDRGRKYF.

The V and J genes are TRBV6-5 and TRBJ2-3; 7 nucleotides line up with TRBD2. Germline V CDR1 and CDR2: MNHEY, SVGAGI. V lost 4 bases, J lost 4 bases, and 11 bases stayed unmatched. CDR3 size: 16 residues. DNA of the CDR3: TGTGCCAGCAGTTTACGCCCCGGGGGGAGCGCAGATACGCAGTATTTT. Its protein is CASSLRPGGSADTQYF.

This rearrangement joins TRBV19 to TRBJ1-5, with unresolved D. Looked up from germline, CDR1 is LNHDA and CDR2 is SQIVND (reference sequence). Trimming left V 0 bases short and J 6 bases short, with 18 bases between. The CDR3 runs to 17 residues. The CDR3 loop is CASSIDRAWERSQPQHF. Here the CDR3 DNA reads TGTGCCAGTAGTATAGATCGGGCGTGGGAGCGCAGTCAGCCCCAGCATTTT.

This chain uses TRBV7-3 with TRBJ1-1; 7 positions agree with TRBD1. The germline V gene encodes CDR1 SGHTA and CDR2 FQGTGA. The CDR3 runs to 14 residues. V lost 6 bases, J lost 6 bases, and 10 bases stayed unmatched. CDR3 region: CASSPTGTESEAFF. DNA of the CDR3: TGTGCCAGCAGTCCTACCGGGACAGAATCTGAAGCTTTCTTT.

The CDR3 loop is CAFSGAGNYGYTF. In nucleotides, the CDR3 is TGTGCCTTCTCTGGGGCAGGGAACTATGGCTACACCTTC. The chain employs TRBV30 and TRBJ1-2; the D gene is possibly TRBD1 (5 bases). Trimming took off 7 bases at V and 2 bases at J, with 14 bases between the two ends. This CDR3 spans 13 amino acids. Germline values: CDR1 GTSNPN, CDR2 SVGIG (reference sequence). The whole variable domain, filled in from reference TRBV30 and TRBJ1-2, reads SQTIHQWPATLVQPVGSPLSLECTVEGTSNPNLYWYRQAAGRGLQLLFYSVGIGQISSEVPQNLSASRPQDRQFILSSKKLLLSDSGFYLCAFSGAGNYGYTFGSGTRLTVV.

V is TRBV28 and J is TRBJ1-1; D may be TRBD1 (5 bases). The CDR3 is 15 residues long. Trimming removed 7 bases from V and 1 base from J, with 16 bases in between. Germline V lookup: CDR1 MDHEN, CDR2 SYDVKM. CDR3 DNA sequence: TGTGCCAGCATCCAGTGGGCGGGGGGGAACACTGAAGCTTTCTTT. Translated, it gives CASIQWAGGNTEAFF.

This clone was seen once. Here the CDR3 DNA reads TGTGCCAGTAGTATGGACGTAGGGGGCTATGGCTACACCTTC. Residues: CASSMDVGGYGYTF. The chain uses TRBV19 and TRBJ1-2, with D possibly matching TRBD1 (6 bases). The CDR3 has 14 amino acids. Between the trimmed V and J ends, which lost 3 bases and 4 bases, there was a span of 12 bases. Per germline, CDR1 LNHDA and CDR2 SQIVND (reference sequence).